This entry is about one T cell receptor beta chain. The sample belongs to a study of early T cells in non-severe SARS-CoV-2 infection. V lost 8 bases and J 6 bases, leaving 14 bases between the germline ends. The germline CDR1 and CDR2 sequences are MNHEY and SVGEGT. CDR3 size: 13 residues. TCRdb used MiXCR to reprocess the 5' RACE reads, holding one entry per CDR3 protein. This table holds fewer than 85,000 distinct CDR3 sequences, roughly 12% found once. Sequencing was carried out using whole blood. The receptor comes from an adult who was a healthcare worker with PCR-confirmed SARS-CoV-2 infection or an uninfected control (not recorded which). The V call is TRBV6-2 or TRBV6-3, the J call TRBJ1-5; D is unresolved. The chain's CDR3 is CASGVYFGQPQHF. In nucleotides, the CDR3 is TGTGCCAGCGGGGTCTACTTCGGTCAGCCCCAGCATTTT.